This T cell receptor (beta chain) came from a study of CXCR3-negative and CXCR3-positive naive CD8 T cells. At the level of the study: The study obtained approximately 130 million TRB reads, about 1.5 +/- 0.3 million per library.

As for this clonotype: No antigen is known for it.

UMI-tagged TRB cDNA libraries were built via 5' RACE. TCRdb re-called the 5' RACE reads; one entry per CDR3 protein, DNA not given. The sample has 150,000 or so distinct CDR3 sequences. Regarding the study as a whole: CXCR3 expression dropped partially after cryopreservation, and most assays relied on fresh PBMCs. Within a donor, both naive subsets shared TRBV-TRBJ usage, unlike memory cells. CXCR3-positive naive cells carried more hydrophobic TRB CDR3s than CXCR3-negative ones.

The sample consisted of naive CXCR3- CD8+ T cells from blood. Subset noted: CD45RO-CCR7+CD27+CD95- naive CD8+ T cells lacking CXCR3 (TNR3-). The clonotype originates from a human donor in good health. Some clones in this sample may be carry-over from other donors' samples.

Here the CDR3 reads CASSQDLPNTGELFF. This chain connects TRBV4-1 to TRBJ2-2. CDR1 MGHRA and CDR2 YSYEKL come from the germline V gene. The CDR3 has 15 residues.